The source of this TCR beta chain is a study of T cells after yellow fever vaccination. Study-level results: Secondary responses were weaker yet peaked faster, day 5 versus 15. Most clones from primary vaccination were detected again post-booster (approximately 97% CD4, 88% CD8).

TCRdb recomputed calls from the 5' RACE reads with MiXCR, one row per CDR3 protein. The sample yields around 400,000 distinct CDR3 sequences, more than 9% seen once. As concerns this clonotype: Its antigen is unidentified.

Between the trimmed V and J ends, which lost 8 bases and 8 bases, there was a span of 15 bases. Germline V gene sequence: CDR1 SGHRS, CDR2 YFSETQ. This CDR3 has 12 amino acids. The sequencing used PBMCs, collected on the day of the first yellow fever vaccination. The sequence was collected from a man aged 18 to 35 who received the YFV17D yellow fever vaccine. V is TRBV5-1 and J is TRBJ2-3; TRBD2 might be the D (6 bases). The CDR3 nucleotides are TGCGCCAGGAGTAAGCTAGCGACTACGCAGTATTTT. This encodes CARSKLATTQYF. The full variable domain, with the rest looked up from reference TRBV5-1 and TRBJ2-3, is KAGVTQTPRYLIKTRGQQVTLSCSPISGHRSVSWYQQTPGQGLQFLFEYFSETQRNKGNFPGRFSGRQFSNSRSEMNVSTLELGDSALYLCARSKLATTQYFGPGTRLTVL.